This T cell receptor (beta chain) was obtained from a study of PD-L1 blockade in urothelial cancer. Study at large: Men with urothelial cancer arising in the bladder made up most of the 29 patients.

Time point meaning: pretreatment peripheral blood. CDR1 is GTSNPN, CDR2 SVGIG, per germline (reference sequence). This CDR3 spans 14 amino acids. The V segment lost 3 bases and the J segment 6 bases; nucleotides outside the gene matches: 1. Measured with immunoSEQ multiplex PCR; TCRdb has only the in-frame clones, and not every one. In the table there are about 130,000 clones, approximately 84% of which are singletons. The chain combines TRBV30 with TRBJ2-2; 13 bases match TRBD2. Source: PBMCs, taken around atezolizumab (anti-PD-L1) treatment. The receptor comes from a man aged 45-65 years with urothelial cancer. CDR3 DNA: TGTGCCTGGAGGACTAGCGGGAGGTCCGGGGAGCTGTTTTTT. Translation: CAWRTSGRSGELFF.